Listed below are T cell receptor beta chains from one sample, sequenced in a study of cytotoxic CD8 clonotypes in ibrutinib-treated CLL. Here immunoSEQ multiplex PCR was the method, and the copy in TCRdb shows in-frame clones only, minus some. Seen here are some 98,000 clones, about 78% observed once, and the top ten hold less than 35%. This material consisted of PBMCs, taken after 12 months of ibrutinib treatment. The receptors stem from a human donor with chronic lymphocytic leukemia. The CDR3 runs from the conserved cysteine through the conserved F or W. Fields, in order: J gene, D gene, clone size, V gene, CDR3 DNA, CDR3 protein. A D gene is named only where the DNA matches it firmly. A row's size may be missing; if present it is once, few, many or a size class.

J: TRBJ2-1
D: .
size: .
V: TRBV4-3
DNA: TGCGCCAGCAGCCCCCCACTCCACGAGCAGTTCTTC
CDR3: CASSPPLHEQFF

J: TRBJ2-7
D: .
size: .
V: TRBV5-1
DNA: TGCGCCAGCAGCTCGACCCTGGGGCACCCGGGCGAGCAGTACTTC
CDR3: CASSSTLGHPGEQYF

J: TRBJ1-2
D: .
size: .
V: TRBV29-1
DNA: TGCAGCGTTGAACCTCCCGCACCTAACTATGGCTACACCTTC
CDR3: CSVEPPAPNYGYTF

J: TRBJ1-1
D: .
size: .
V: TRBV9
DNA: TGTGCCAGCAGCGTCCTGAGCCCAACAGGGTCAGGTTTCGGAGCTTTCTTT
CDR3: CASSVLSPTGSGFGAFF

J: TRBJ1-2
D: .
size: .
V: TRBV6-1
DNA: TGTGCCAGCAGTGAATATCGGGACCGCTCATATGGCTACACCTTC
CDR3: CASSEYRDRSYGYTF

J: TRBJ1-3
D: TRBD1
size: .
V: TRBV5-1
DNA: TGCGCCAGCAGCTCAGGGGGCAATGGAAACACCATATATTTT
CDR3: CASSSGGNGNTIYF

J: TRBJ1-5
D: .
size: few
V: TRBV2
DNA: TGTGCCAGCAGTGAACAGGGGCAACAGCCCCAGCATTTT
CDR3: CASSEQGQQPQHF

J: TRBJ2-1
D: .
size: .
V: TRBV10-1
DNA: TGCGCCAGCAGTGAAGCACTAGGGGTACTAGATGAGCAGTTCTTC
CDR3: CASSEALGVLDEQFF

J: TRBJ1-1
D: .
size: .
V: TRBV5-1
DNA: TGCGCCAGCAGCTTTAACGCGAACACTGAAGCTTTCTTT
CDR3: CASSFNANTEAFF

J: TRBJ1-5
D: TRBD1
size: .
V: TRBV7-2
DNA: TGTGCCAGCAGCGCATCCCTAACAGGGGAAGCCAATCAGCCCCAGCATTTT
CDR3: CASSASLTGEANQPQHF

J: TRBJ2-7
D: .
size: .
V: TRBV9
DNA: TGTGCCAGCAGCTTCCACCCGACAGCCACCTACGAGCAGTACTTC
CDR3: CASSFHPTATYEQYF

J: TRBJ2-3
D: .
size: .
V: TRBV5-1
DNA: TGCGCCAGCAGCTTGGACGGGGCTGGCACAGATACGCAGTATTTT
CDR3: CASSLDGAGTDTQYF

J: TRBJ1-1
D: TRBD1
size: .
V: TRBV28
DNA: TGTGCCAGCATTGGAGGACAGGGGCATAATGAAGCTTTCTTT
CDR3: CASIGGQGHNEAFF

J: TRBJ1-1
D: .
size: .
V: TRBV10-3
DNA: TGTGCCATCGGAGTGAGTGATTTTTCAGAGACGAACACTGAAGCTTTCTTT
CDR3: CAIGVSDFSETNTEAFF

J: TRBJ1-6
D: TRBD1
size: once
V: TRBV18
DNA: TGTGCCAGCTCAGCGGACGGGACAGGGGGTTCACCCCTCCACTTT
CDR3: CASSADGTGGSPLHF

J: TRBJ2-3
D: .
size: .
V: TRBV6-5
DNA: TGTGCCAGCAGTCCCCGAGGGCTAGTCGCGGATACGCAGTATTTT
CDR3: CASSPRGLVADTQYF

J: TRBJ1-2
D: .
size: .
V: TRBV7-8
DNA: TGTGCCAGCAGCTTAGGTACGGGGCCCGCGGGTTATGGCTACACCTTC
CDR3: CASSLGTGPAGYGYTF

J: TRBJ1-2
D: .
size: .
V: TRBV5-5
DNA: TGTGCCAGCAGCTTGACCCTATCCCGACAGCATTATGGCTACACCTTC
CDR3: CASSLTLSRQHYGYTF

J: TRBJ2-5
D: TRBD1
size: .
V: TRBV5-1
DNA: TGCGCCAGCAGCTCGTCCGGGACAGGGGTTTCGGAGACCCAGTACTTC
CDR3: CASSSSGTGVSETQYF

J: TRBJ2-7
D: TRBD1
size: .
V: TRBV6-5
DNA: TGTGCCAGCAGTTCTTCATGGGACAGCTCCTACGAGCAGTACTTC
CDR3: CASSSSWDSSYEQYF

J: TRBJ2-3
D: TRBD1
size: .
V: TRBV7-3
DNA: TGTGCCAGCAGCCAAGGGACAGGGGTGTTCAGCACAGATACGCAGTATTTT
CDR3: CASSQGTGVFSTDTQYF

J: TRBJ1-1
D: TRBD1
size: .
V: TRBV7-3
DNA: TGTGCCAGCAGCCCGGGACAGGGGAACACTGAAGCTTTCTTT
CDR3: CASSPGQGNTEAFF

J: TRBJ2-7
D: .
size: .
V: TRBV5-1
DNA: TGCGCCAGCAGCTTGGCCCCTCAGCCTCCGCCCTACGAGCAGTACTTC
CDR3: CASSLAPQPPPYEQYF

J: TRBJ2-5
D: .
size: .
V: TRBV2
DNA: TGTGCCAGCAGTTTCGCGATGCAAGAGACCCAGTACTTC
CDR3: CASSFAMQETQYF

J: TRBJ2-7
D: .
size: once
V: TRBV18
DNA: TGTGCCAGCTCACCGCAGACCATCTACGAGCAGTACTTC
CDR3: CASSPQTIYEQYF

J: TRBJ2-1
D: .
size: .
V: TRBV14
DNA: TGTGCCAGCAGCCCGATGAGGAGGGATGAGCAGTTCTTC
CDR3: CASSPMRRDEQFF

J: TRBJ2-1
D: .
size: .
V: TRBV5-1
DNA: TGCGCCAGCAGCTTAGGGGCCAATGAGCAGTTCTTC
CDR3: CASSLGANEQFF

J: TRBJ2-3
D: .
size: .
V: TRBV7-3
DNA: TGTGCCAGCAGCTTATCGGGAACAGATACGCAGTATTTT
CDR3: CASSLSGTDTQYF

J: TRBJ2-2
D: TRBD1
size: .
V: TRBV6-5
DNA: TGTGCCAGCAGTTACTGGACAGGGGGCGCGATCGGGGAGCTGTTTTTT
CDR3: CASSYWTGGAIGELFF

J: TRBJ1-5
D: .
size: .
V: TRBV6-1
DNA: TGTGCCAGTCCGGGGCCTAGCAATCAGCCCCAGCATTTT
CDR3: CASPGPSNQPQHF

J: TRBJ2-7
D: .
size: .
V: TRBV7-3
DNA: TGTGCCAGCAGCCCAGGTTTGGGAGGTTTGTACTTC
CDR3: CASSPGLGGLYF

J: TRBJ1-2
D: TRBD1
size: .
V: TRBV29-1
DNA: TGCAGCGTTGAATCGGCAGGGGGCAGAAACTATGGCTACACCTTC
CDR3: CSVESAGGRNYGYTF

J: TRBJ1-2
D: TRBD1
size: .
V: TRBV7-9
DNA: TGTGCCAGCAGCTTGGGACAGGGCTATGGCTACACCTTC
CDR3: CASSLGQGYGYTF

J: TRBJ2-7
D: .
size: .
V: TRBV7-9
DNA: TGTGCCAGCAGCCAAGATTTCGAGGGGTACGAGCAGTACTTC
CDR3: CASSQDFEGYEQYF

J: TRBJ2-1
D: TRBD1
size: .
V: TRBV28
DNA: TGTGCCAGCAGTTCACCGGGACAGGCGAGCTCCTACAATGAGCAGTTCTTC
CDR3: CASSSPGQASSYNEQFF

J: TRBJ1-2
D: .
size: .
V: TRBV5-4
DNA: TGTGCCAGCAGCGCCGGGAGCCAAGTTTATGGCTACACCTTC
CDR3: CASSAGSQVYGYTF

J: TRBJ1-2
D: .
size: few
V: TRBV20-1
DNA: TGCAGTGCTACCGGCTACACCTTC
CDR3: CSATGYTF

J: TRBJ2-3
D: TRBD2
size: .
V: TRBV2
DNA: TGTGCCAGCAGTAACAAGACTAGCGGGATGAGAGATACGCAGTATTTT
CDR3: CASSNKTSGMRDTQYF

J: TRBJ1-1
D: .
size: once
V: TRBV14
DNA: TGTGCCAGCAGCCAAGACAGGGGTGAGGTAGCTTTCTTT
CDR3: CASSQDRGEVAFF

J: TRBJ2-2
D: .
size: few
V: TRBV5-4
DNA: TGTGCCAGCAGCTTGGACTCGAGAAGAACTCTCGGCGGGGAGCTGTTTTTT
CDR3: CASSLDSRRTLGGELFF

J: TRBJ1-2
D: .
size: .
V: TRBV7-2
DNA: TGTGCCAGCAGCTTCCAGGGTTCCGGCTACACCTTC
CDR3: CASSFQGSGYTF

J: TRBJ2-5
D: .
size: .
V: TRBV20-1
DNA: TGCAGTGCAAAACAGGGAGAGACCCAGTACTTC
CDR3: CSAKQGETQYF

J: TRBJ2-7
D: TRBD2
size: many
V: TRBV6-6
DNA: TGTGCCAGCAGTTATGGAGCGGGGGGCTACGAGCAGTACTTC
CDR3: CASSYGAGGYEQYF

J: TRBJ2-7
D: TRBD1
size: .
V: TRBV6-5
DNA: TGTGCCAGCAGGCCTTACCGGGACAGGGACTACGAGCAGTACTTC
CDR3: CASRPYRDRDYEQYF

J: TRBJ1-2
D: TRBD1
size: .
V: TRBV5-1
DNA: TGCGCCAGCAGCGACGGACAGGTTAACTATGGCTACACCTTC
CDR3: CASSDGQVNYGYTF

J: TRBJ1-5
D: .
size: .
V: TRBV25-1
DNA: TGTGCCAGCAGTGAAGACGACAGGTCAGGTCAGCCCCAGCATTTT
CDR3: CASSEDDRSGQPQHF

J: TRBJ2-5
D: .
size: .
V: TRBV5-1
DNA: TGCGCCAGCAGCTCCGACCTCGGCGTAGAAGAGACCCAGTACTTC
CDR3: CASSSDLGVEETQYF

J: TRBJ2-5
D: .
size: once
V: TRBV7-2
DNA: TGTGCCAGCAGCGGGGTATTCCAAGAGACCCAGTACTTC
CDR3: CASSGVFQETQYF

J: TRBJ1-4
D: TRBD1
size: .
V: TRBV11-3
DNA: TGTGCCAGCAGCTTAGACCCCCGAGGGACAGGGACGAATGAAAAACTGTTTTTT
CDR3: CASSLDPRGTGTNEKLFF

J: TRBJ2-3
D: TRBD1
size: .
V: TRBV6-6
DNA: TGTGCCAGCAGTTACGGGACAGGCACAGATACGCAGTATTTT
CDR3: CASSYGTGTDTQYF

J: TRBJ2-5
D: .
size: .
V: TRBV30
DNA: TGTGCCTGGGGTTCGGGGCATGAGACCCAGTACTTC
CDR3: CAWGSGHETQYF

J: TRBJ1-1
D: TRBD1
size: once
V: TRBV7-6
DNA: TGTGCCAGCAGCTTACGACAGGGGTCAGAAGCTTTCTTT
CDR3: CASSLRQGSEAFF

J: TRBJ2-7
D: TRBD1
size: .
V: TRBV10-1
DNA: TGCGCCAGCAGTGACCCGGGACAGGGCACCTACGAGCAGTACTTC
CDR3: CASSDPGQGTYEQYF